The clone carrying this TCR beta chain was picked up many times. Described time point: patch test 1, 2 weeks after DPC sensitization. Treatment in this sample: therapeutic diphenylcyclopropenone sensitization with weekly scalp DPC. TCRdb used MiXCR to reprocess the RACE reads, holding one entry per CDR3 protein. The sample lists 150,000 to 200,000 distinct CDR3 sequences, roughly 14% occurring once. Germline V lookup: CDR1 LGHDT, CDR2 YNNKEL (reference sequence). The V end was cut by 1 base, the J end by 2 bases, with 5 bases between. The length of the CDR3 is 14 residues. This sample is drawn from a study of human T cells and chemical hapten exposure. Study in general: For sensitization, 2% DPC was applied to a roughly 2 cm by roughly 2 cm patch of upper inner arm skin.

The specimen was whole blood, collected in connection with sensitization to the hapten diphenylcyclopropenone (DPC). The clonotype was recovered from a woman in her twenties or thirties with alopecia areata. Some clones in this sample may be carry-over from other donors' samples. The V gene is TRBV3-1, the J gene TRBJ2-2; no reliable D call. CDR3 in amino acids: CASSQGHNTGELFF. The CDR3 nucleotides read TGTGCCAGCAGCCAAGGGCATAACACCGGGGAGCTGTTTTTT. Full variable domain (missing parts from reference TRBV3-1 and TRBJ2-2): DTAVSQTPKYLVTQMGNDKSIKCEQNLGHDTMYWYKQDSKKFLKIMFSYNNKELIINETVPNRFSPKSPDKAHLNLHINSLELGDSAVYFCASSQGHNTGELFFGEGSRLTVL.